Listed below are T cell receptor beta chains from one sample, sequenced in a study of blood T cell repertoires in COVID-19. Profiling relied on immunoSEQ multiplex PCR, and the TCRdb table lists in-frame clones only, not all of them. The repertoire holds some 220,000 clones, with approximately 82% as singletons. Input material: peripheral blood. The receptors come from a man aged 50 to 59 with active or convalescent COVID-19. Each CDR3 is given with its conserved first and last residue. A D gene is named only where the DNA matches it firmly. Where a row states a size, it is once, few, many or the class of an expanded clone; other rows omit it.

j_gene: TRBJ2-1; v_gene: TRBV5-1; d_gene: TRBD2; abundance: -; CDR3aa: CASSSRLAGSYNEQFF; CDR3nt: TGCGCCAGCAGCTCCAGACTAGCTGGCTCCTACAATGAGCAGTTCTTC
j_gene: TRBJ1-1; v_gene: TRBV4-3; d_gene: -; abundance: -; CDR3aa: CASSQDQGALNTEAFF; CDR3nt: TGCGCCAGCAGCCAAGATCAAGGGGCCCTGAACACTGAAGCTTTCTTT
j_gene: TRBJ1-1; v_gene: TRBV7-2; d_gene: -; abundance: -; CDR3aa: CASSLAQATEAFF; CDR3nt: TGTGCCAGCAGCTTAGCGCAGGCTACTGAAGCTTTCTTT
j_gene: TRBJ2-1; v_gene: TRBV5-1; d_gene: TRBD2; abundance: -; CDR3aa: CASSYPGGPSNEQFF; CDR3nt: TGCGCCAGCAGCTATCCGGGGGGGCCGAGCAATGAGCAGTTCTTC
j_gene: TRBJ2-7; v_gene: TRBV12-3/TRBV12-4; d_gene: -; abundance: once; CDR3aa: CASSFSYEQYF; CDR3nt: TGTGCCAGCAGTTTTTCTTACGAGCAGTACTTC
j_gene: TRBJ2-3; v_gene: TRBV6-5; d_gene: -; abundance: once; CDR3aa: CASSYRGAVDTQYF; CDR3nt: TGTGCCAGCAGTTATCGGGGGGCCGTAGATACGCAGTATTTT
j_gene: TRBJ2-1; v_gene: TRBV6-5; d_gene: -; abundance: -; CDR3aa: CASRPYWGDYNEQFF; CDR3nt: TGTGCCAGCAGACCCTACTGGGGAGACTACAATGAGCAGTTCTTC
j_gene: TRBJ2-7; v_gene: TRBV6-2/TRBV6-3; d_gene: TRBD1; abundance: -; CDR3aa: CASSTWTGGREQYF; CDR3nt: TGTGCCAGCAGTACCTGGACAGGGGGAAGAGAGCAGTACTTC
j_gene: TRBJ2-1; v_gene: TRBV7-9; d_gene: -; abundance: few; CDR3aa: CASSFGTYNEQFF; CDR3nt: TGTGCCAGCAGCTTTGGGACATACAATGAGCAGTTCTTC
j_gene: TRBJ1-2; v_gene: TRBV5-4; d_gene: TRBD1; abundance: -; CDR3aa: CASSRDRGDYGYTF; CDR3nt: TGTGCCAGCAGCAGGGACAGGGGGGACTATGGCTACACCTTC
j_gene: TRBJ2-3; v_gene: TRBV29-1; d_gene: TRBD2; abundance: -; CDR3aa: CSALAVGDTQYF; CDR3nt: TGCAGCGCTCTAGCGGTAGGAGATACGCAGTATTTT
j_gene: TRBJ2-1; v_gene: TRBV5-4; d_gene: TRBD2; abundance: -; CDR3aa: CASSLSGGAENEQFF; CDR3nt: TGTGCCAGCAGCTTAAGCGGGGGGGCCGAGAATGAGCAGTTCTTC
j_gene: TRBJ2-3; v_gene: TRBV5-4; d_gene: -; abundance: -; CDR3aa: CASSLLAGDTQYF; CDR3nt: TGTGCCAGCAGCCTACTAGCTGGGGATACGCAGTATTTT
j_gene: TRBJ2-5; v_gene: TRBV4-2; d_gene: -; abundance: -; CDR3aa: CASSQDWAPRETQYF; CDR3nt: TGTGCCAGCAGCCAAGATTGGGCTCCCCGAGAGACCCAGTACTTC
j_gene: TRBJ2-7; v_gene: TRBV20-1; d_gene: -; abundance: -; CDR3aa: CSAYRGGEQYF; CDR3nt: TGCAGTGCTTACAGGGGGGGCGAGCAGTACTTC
j_gene: TRBJ2-5; v_gene: TRBV12-3/TRBV12-4; d_gene: TRBD2; abundance: -; CDR3aa: CASSLTSVETQYF; CDR3nt: TGTGCCAGCAGTTTGACTAGCGTAGAGACCCAGTACTTC
j_gene: TRBJ1-4; v_gene: TRBV24-1; d_gene: TRBD1; abundance: -; CDR3aa: CATSDPGTGGEKLFF; CDR3nt: TGTGCCACCAGTGATCCTGGGACAGGTGGGGAAAAACTGTTTTTT
j_gene: TRBJ1-2; v_gene: TRBV27; d_gene: TRBD1; abundance: few; CDR3aa: CASSHTGTGYGYTF; CDR3nt: TGTGCCAGCAGCCACACCGGGACAGGATATGGCTACACCTTC
j_gene: TRBJ1-5; v_gene: TRBV7-2; d_gene: -; abundance: few; CDR3aa: CASSLFQGKDQPQHF; CDR3nt: TGTGCCAGCAGCTTATTCCAGGGAAAGGATCAGCCCCAGCATTTT
j_gene: TRBJ1-2; v_gene: TRBV29-1; d_gene: -; abundance: -; CDR3aa: CSVMDTTNYGYTF; CDR3nt: TGCAGCGTTATGGACACCACTAACTATGGCTACACCTTC
j_gene: TRBJ2-1; v_gene: TRBV21-1; d_gene: -; abundance: -; CDR3aa: CASLQGGSYNEQFF; CDR3nt: TGTGCCAGTCTACAGGGTGGCTCCTACAATGAGCAGTTCTTC
j_gene: TRBJ2-1; v_gene: TRBV18; d_gene: -; abundance: -; CDR3aa: CASFSGGPSSYNEQFF; CDR3nt: TGTGCCAGCTTCTCGGGGGGCCCCAGCTCCTACAATGAGCAGTTCTTC
j_gene: TRBJ1-2; v_gene: TRBV3-1/TRBV3-2; d_gene: TRBD1; abundance: -; CDR3aa: CASSPWTGRGYGYTF; CDR3nt: TGTGCCAGCAGCCCTTGGACAGGGAGGGGCTATGGCTACACCTTC
j_gene: TRBJ1-2; v_gene: TRBV7-2; d_gene: -; abundance: few; CDR3aa: CASSLGWTVDYGYTF; CDR3nt: TGTGCCAGCAGCTTAGGCTGGACAGTGGACTATGGCTACACCTTC
j_gene: TRBJ2-1; v_gene: TRBV9; d_gene: -; abundance: -; CDR3aa: CASSARPSSYNEQFF; CDR3nt: TGTGCCAGCAGCGCACGCCCCAGCTCCTACAATGAGCAGTTCTTC
j_gene: TRBJ2-7; v_gene: TRBV19; d_gene: -; abundance: -; CDR3aa: CASSYKALATISYEQYF; CDR3nt: TGTGCCAGTAGTTACAAAGCACTAGCAACTATCTCCTACGAGCAGTACTTC
j_gene: TRBJ2-7; v_gene: TRBV2; d_gene: -; abundance: -; CDR3aa: CASQKDSSEQYF; CDR3nt: TGTGCCAGCCAGAAGGACTCCTCCGAGCAGTACTTC
j_gene: TRBJ1-6; v_gene: TRBV18; d_gene: TRBD1; abundance: -; CDR3aa: CASSKDRGFSPLHF; CDR3nt: TGTGCCAGCTCAAAAGACAGGGGATTCTCACCCCTCCACTTT
j_gene: TRBJ2-1; v_gene: TRBV9; d_gene: -; abundance: -; CDR3aa: CASSVSRTSNEQFF; CDR3nt: TGTGCCAGCAGCGTATCCCGGACAAGCAATGAGCAGTTCTTC
j_gene: TRBJ2-3; v_gene: TRBV7-6; d_gene: -; abundance: -; CDR3aa: CASSPTNADTQYF; CDR3nt: TGTGCCAGCAGCCCCACAAACGCAGATACGCAGTATTTT
j_gene: TRBJ2-5; v_gene: TRBV18; d_gene: -; abundance: -; CDR3aa: CASSPVRGAAETQYF; CDR3nt: TGTGCCAGCTCACCTGTACGGGGGGCAGCAGAGACCCAGTACTTC
j_gene: TRBJ1-6; v_gene: TRBV3-1/TRBV3-2; d_gene: TRBD1; abundance: -; CDR3aa: CASRGQGNSPLHF; CDR3nt: TGTGCCAGCAGGGGACAGGGTAATTCACCCCTCCACTTT
j_gene: TRBJ1-1; v_gene: TRBV19; d_gene: TRBD1; abundance: -; CDR3aa: CASRTQGGTEAFF; CDR3nt: TGTGCCAGTAGAACACAGGGGGGCACTGAAGCTTTCTTT
j_gene: TRBJ2-7; v_gene: TRBV6-2/TRBV6-3; d_gene: TRBD2; abundance: -; CDR3aa: CASSYPGLAGAEQYF; CDR3nt: TGTGCCAGCAGTTACCCGGGACTAGCGGGAGCCGAGCAGTACTTC
j_gene: TRBJ2-3; v_gene: TRBV7-9; d_gene: TRBD1; abundance: -; CDR3aa: CASSATGGPDTQYF; CDR3nt: TGTGCCAGCAGCGCCACAGGGGGCCCAGATACGCAGTATTTT